These 18 T cell receptor beta chains originate from one sample sequenced in a study of shared clonotypes between healthy human individuals. The method was immunoSEQ multiplex PCR; TCRdb's version includes in-frame clones alone and lacks a portion of them. The sample lists about 2.4 million clones, approximately 93% occurring once. The sample comprised naive CD4+ T cells from PBMCs. The subset was: CD45RA+ positively selected. These receptors originate from a young man in good health. Some clones in this sample may be carry-over from other donors' samples.

As for this clone: This CDR3 is also generated by other DNA sequences in the sample. The chain couples TRBV7-9 to TRBJ2-3, with D hard to call. With 1 base removed from V and 4 bases from J, the gap between germline ends came to 6 bases. CDR3 length: 13 amino acids. Germline V lookup: CDR1 SEHNR, CDR2 FQNEAQ (reference sequence). The CDR3 DNA reads TGTGCCAGCAGCTTAGGAAGTCCAGATACGCAGTATTTT. The encoded protein is CASSLGSPDTQYF.

The chain carries TRBV4-3 and TRBJ2-5; D may correspond to TRBD1 or TRBD2 (5 bases each). CDR1 is LGHNA and CDR2 is YSLEER in the germline V gene. This CDR3 comprises 15 residues. Trimming took 1 base from V and 9 from J, leaving 18 bases between them. The CDR3 reads CASSQGPGPRYAQYF. CDR3 DNA sequence: TGCGCCAGCAGCCAAGGACCGGGACCCCGTTACGCCCAGTACTTC.

The chain joins TRBV6-1 to TRBJ1-1, with D maybe TRBD1 (6 bases). V lost 10 bases, J lost 0 bases, and 12 bases lay in between. The CDR3 covers 13 residues. CDR1 is MNHNS, CDR2 SASEGT, per germline. CDR3 protein: CATEGQVNTEAFF. CDR3 nucleotide sequence: TGTGCCACTGAGGGACAAGTGAACACTGAAGCTTTCTTT.

The chain carries TRBV7-2 and TRBJ1-3; 8 nucleotides match TRBD1. This CDR3 contains 15 residues. The J segment lost 4 bases and the V segment lost 5 bases, leaving 7 bases of the junction unmatched. CDR1 is SGHTA and CDR2 is FQGNSA in the germline V gene. This CDR3 is CASSPRTGPGNTIYF. The CDR3 DNA follows: TGTGCCAGCAGCCCACGGACAGGGCCGGGAAACACCATATATTTT.

Notes on this clone: Since the CDR3 does not end with the conserved phenylalanine or tryptophan, this likely comes from a read error. CDR3 in amino acids: CASSPTGGDYGYTL. CDR3 in DNA: TGTGCCAGCTCACCAACAGGGGGAGACTATGGCTACACCCTC. This rearrangement joins TRBV18 to TRBJ1-2; 8 bases are shared with TRBD1. The V and J ends lost 2 bases and 3 bases, in that order; junction bases with no gene match: 2. The CDR3 is made up of 14 amino acids. CDR1 KGHSH and CDR2 LQKENI come from the germline V gene.

This chain connects TRBV2 to TRBJ2-7; the D gene is possibly TRBD1 (6 bases). CDR3 length: 13 residues. V lost 7 bases and J 2 bases, leaving 12 bases between the germline ends. The germline V gene encodes CDR1 SNHLY and CDR2 FYNNEI. The CDR3 region is CASNRDAAYEQYF. DNA of the CDR3: TGTGCCAGCAACAGGGACGCGGCCTACGAGCAGTACTTC.

This chain uses TRBV29-1 with TRBJ1-1; a weak D match, TRBD1 (6 bases). The CDR3 spans 13 residues. CDR1 is SQVTM and CDR2 is ANQGSEA in the germline V gene. V was shortened by 5 bases and J by 1 base, with 11 bases between the two germline ends. CDR3 DNA: TGCAGCGTTAAGGGACAACAGAACACTGAAGCTTTCTTT. Translating gives CSVKGQQNTEAFF.

This rearrangement joins TRBV27 to TRBJ2-1; 8 bases fit TRBD2. From germline, CDR1 is MNHEY and CDR2 SMNVEV (reference sequence). This CDR3 is 15 amino acids long. The trim removed 7 bases at V and 3 bases at J, leaving 8 bases unmatched. This chain's CDR3 is CASIPTSGIYNEQFF. The CDR3 DNA reads TGTGCCAGCATTCCCACTAGCGGAATCTACAATGAGCAGTTCTTC.

This clone came up once. The chain carries TRBV28 and TRBJ2-4; a possible D gene is TRBD1 (5 bases). Trimming took off 6 bases at V and 6 bases at J, with 21 bases between the two ends. Germline lookup yields CDR1 MDHEN and CDR2 SYDVKM. The CDR3 contains 16 residues. CDR3 amino acids: CASSDAGNLYGNIQYF. The CDR3, as DNA: TGTGCCAGCAGCGACGCAGGGAATCTCTATGGAAACATTCAGTACTTC.

The V and J genes are TRBV7-2 and TRBJ2-2, with 8 bases identical to TRBD2. The CDR3 length is 18 residues. Germline CDR1 reads SGHTA; CDR2 reads FQGNSA. J gave up 0 bases and V 0 bases, and 6 bases lay outside the gene matches. The DNA of the CDR3 is TGTGCCAGCAGCTTAGCCGGACTAGCAGCCGCGAACACCGGGGAGCTGTTTTTT. Translating it yields CASSLAGLAAANTGELFF.

In this sample, this clone turned up once. V usage is TRBV27 and J usage is TRBJ1-1, with 8 bases lining up with TRBD1. The CDR3 runs to 15 residues. With 2 bases clipped from V and 9 bases from J, the junction kept 11 bases outside the gene matches. CDR1 MNHEY and CDR2 SMNVEV come from the germline V gene (reference sequence). The CDR3 DNA reads as TGTGCCAGCAGTTTACTAGCAGGGGGCAAGGGGAAAGCTTTCTTT. Translated, it gives CASSLLAGGKGKAFF.

This sequence joins TRBV5-1 and TRBJ1-1, with D possibly matching TRBD1 (5 bases). Trimming pared 4 bases from V and 10 bases from J, leaving 17 bases between. CDR1 is SGHRS, CDR2 YFSETQ, per germline. The CDR3 is 13 amino acids. The CDR3 reads CASSPSAQERAFF. The CDR3 coding sequence is TGCGCCAGCAGCCCCTCGGCACAGGAAAGAGCTTTCTTT.

This chain uses TRBV6-1 with TRBJ1-5; possibly TRBD1 for D (5 bases). This CDR3 comprises 16 residues. Germline assignment: CDR1 MNHNS and CDR2 SASEGT. V lost 4 bases to trimming and J lost 11 bases, with 24 bases between them. CDR3 nucleotides: TGTGCCAGCAGTGCCTCCAGGGTGGGGCCTGCTGGGGCCCAGCATTTT. Its translation is CASSASRVGPAGAQHF.

The chain has TRBV7-9 and TRBJ1-2, with TRBD1 identical over 8 bases. Germline assignment: CDR1 SEHNR and CDR2 FQNEAQ (reference sequence). The trim removed 5 bases at V and 2 bases at J, leaving 13 bases unmatched. The CDR3 consists of 17 residues. This chain's CDR3 is CASSPQGGSYTNYGYTF. The CDR3 coding sequence is TGTGCCAGCAGCCCACAGGGGGGCTCCTACACGAACTATGGCTACACCTTC.

Turning to this clone: Other nucleotide sequences from this sample produce the same CDR3. This chain connects TRBV5-1 to TRBJ1-2; no definite D call. Looked up from germline, CDR1 is SGHRS and CDR2 is YFSETQ. V shed 8 bases and J shed 0 bases, with 8 bases lying between them. The CDR3 consists of 12 residues. The CDR3 region has the DNA TGCGCCAGTTCTAGCTCTAACTATGGCTACACCTTC. It specifies CASSSSNYGYTF.

The chain has TRBV11-2 and TRBJ1-1; D is perhaps TRBD1 (5 bases). V shed 0 bases and J shed 0 bases, with 20 bases lying between them. Germline V lookup: CDR1 SGHAT, CDR2 FQNNGV. The CDR3 is 19 residues long. CDR3 amino acids: CASSLDGTWPPLLNTEAFF. The DNA of the CDR3 is TGTGCCAGCAGCTTAGATGGGACCTGGCCGCCCCTTCTGAACACTGAAGCTTTCTTT.

V gene TRBV6-1 combines with J gene TRBJ1-3, with a weak D call TRBD1 (5 bases). Germline lookup yields CDR1 MNHNS and CDR2 SASEGT. This CDR3 is 14 amino acids long. V was trimmed by 10 bases and J by 1 base, leaving 14 bases between them. In nucleotides, the CDR3 is TGTGCCACTACCGGGGCCCGATCTGGAAACACCATATATTTT. Translation gives CATTGARSGNTIYF.

J is TRBJ1-3 and V is TRBV5-1; the D is unclear. The germline CDR1 and CDR2 sequences are SGHRS and YFSETQ. The CDR3 contains 18 residues. V lost 0 bases, J lost 0 bases, and 16 bases lay in between. The DNA of the CDR3 is TGCGCCAGCAGCTTGGATCGGTTGACGGCAAGCTCTGGAAACACCATATATTTT. Encoded protein: CASSLDRLTASSGNTIYF.